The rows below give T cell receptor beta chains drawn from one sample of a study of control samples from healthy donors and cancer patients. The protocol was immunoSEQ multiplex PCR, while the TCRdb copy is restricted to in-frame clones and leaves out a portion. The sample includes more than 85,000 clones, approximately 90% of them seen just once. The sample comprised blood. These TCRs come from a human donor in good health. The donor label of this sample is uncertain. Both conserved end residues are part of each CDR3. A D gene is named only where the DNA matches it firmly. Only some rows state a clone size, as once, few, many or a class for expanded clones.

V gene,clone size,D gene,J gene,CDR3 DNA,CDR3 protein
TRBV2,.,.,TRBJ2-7,TGTGCCAGCAGTGAATCAAACTTCTACTCCTACGAGCAGTACTTC,CASSESNFYSYEQYF
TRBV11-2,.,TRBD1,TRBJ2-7,TGTGCCAGCAGCTTAGCGGGGACAGGGTTTACCTACGAGCAGTACTTC,CASSLAGTGFTYEQYF
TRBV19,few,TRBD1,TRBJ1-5,TGTGCCAGTAGTGCCCAGACAGGGGGCATGCAGCCCCAGCATTTT,CASSAQTGGMQPQHF
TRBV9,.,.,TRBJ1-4,TGTGCCAGCAGCGTAGCGGGGACTGAACCTCATGAAAAACTGTTTTTT,CASSVAGTEPHEKLFF
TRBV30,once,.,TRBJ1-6,TGTGCCTGGAGTGTACAAGAAAGTTCACCCCTCCACTTT,CAWSVQESSPLHF
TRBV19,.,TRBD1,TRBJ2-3,TGTGCCAGTAGCCTCGGACAGGGGGTGCCAGATACGCAGTATTTT,CASSLGQGVPDTQYF
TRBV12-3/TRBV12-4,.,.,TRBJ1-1,TGTGCCAGCAGGAAAGACAGGTTCACTGAAGCTTTCTTT,CASRKDRFTEAFF
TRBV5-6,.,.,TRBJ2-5,TGTGCCAGCAGCTTGCGTGGGACCCAGTACTTC,CASSLRGTQYF
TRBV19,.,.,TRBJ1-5,TGTGCCAGTAGTATTGCAGTCTATAGCAATCAGCCCCAGCATTTT,CASSIAVYSNQPQHF
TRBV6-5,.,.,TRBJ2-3,TGTGCCAGCAGGCAGGGGCAATCGTTGGTCGCGCAGTATTTT,CASRQGQSLVAQYF
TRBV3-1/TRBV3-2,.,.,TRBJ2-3,TGTGCCAGCAGCCAAGCAGGGGGGGCCATTTCAGATACGCAGTATTTT,CASSQAGGAISDTQYF
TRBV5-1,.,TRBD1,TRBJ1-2,TGCGCCAGCACCCATAGCCAGGGGGCGCGTTCCGGCTACACCTTC,CASTHSQGARSGYTF
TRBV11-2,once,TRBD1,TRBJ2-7,TGTGCCAGCAGCTTAGGACAGGGGGCTTATGAGCAGTACTTC,CASSLGQGAYEQYF
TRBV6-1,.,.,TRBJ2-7,TGTGCCAGCAGTGAGCGTCCACAACAAGGCAACGAGCAGTACTTC,CASSERPQQGNEQYF
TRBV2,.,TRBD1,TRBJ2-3,TGTGCCAGCAGACAGGGGGCCACAGATACGCAGTATTTT,CASRQGATDTQYF
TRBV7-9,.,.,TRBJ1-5,TGTGCCAGCAGCTTAGACCGGCAGCCCCAGCATTTT,CASSLDRQPQHF
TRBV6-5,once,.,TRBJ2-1,TGTGCCAGCAGTTACTCGGACAATAGAGGGTGGGTCTTC,CASSYSDNRGWVF
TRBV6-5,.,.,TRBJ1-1,TGTGCCAGCACCTACACCAGGGGCACTGAAGCTTTCTTT,CASTYTRGTEAFF
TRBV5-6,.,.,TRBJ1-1,TGTGCCAGCAGCTTGCTACAGGGAAGGGCTGAAGCTTTCTTT,CASSLLQGRAEAFF
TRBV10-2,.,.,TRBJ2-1,TGCGCCAGCACGGACACTACTTACAATGAGCAGTTCTTC,CASTDTTYNEQFF
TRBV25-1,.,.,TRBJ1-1,TGTGCCAGCAGTGAAGAAAGAACGGGGACTGAAGCTTTCTTT,CASSEERTGTEAFF
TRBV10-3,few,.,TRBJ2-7,TGTGCCATCAGTGAAGATTACGAGCAGTACTTC,CAISEDYEQYF
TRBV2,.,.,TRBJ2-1,TGTGCCAGCAGTCAACTACTGGGGGAGCAGTTCTTC,CASSQLLGEQFF
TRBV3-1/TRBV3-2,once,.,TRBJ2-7,TGTGCCAGCAGCCGGGAACCGGGATTAATCTACGAGCAGTACTTC,CASSREPGLIYEQYF
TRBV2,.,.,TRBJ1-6,TGTGCCACCTTGAGGAGTCCGAACTCTATATTCACCCTCCACTTT,CATLRSPNSIFTLHF
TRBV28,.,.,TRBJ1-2,TGTGCCAGCAGTTCTTCCTCAACAGGGTTTACTAACTATGGCTACACCTTC,CASSSSSTGFTNYGYTF
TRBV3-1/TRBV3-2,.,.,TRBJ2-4,TGTGCCAGCAGCCAAGACATTCAGGGGCGAAGGCACATTCAGTACTTC,CASSQDIQGRRHIQYF
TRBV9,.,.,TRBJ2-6,TGTGCCAGCAACCAAGGGTTGTTCTCTGGGGCCAACGTCCTGACTTTC,CASNQGLFSGANVLTF
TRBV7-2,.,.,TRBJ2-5,TGTGCCAGCAGCTCGACGACAGGCCGAGAGACCCAGTACTTC,CASSSTTGRETQYF
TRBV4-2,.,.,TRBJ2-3,TGTGCCAGCAGCCCTACGGGAGCGTGGACAGATACGCAGTATTTT,CASSPTGAWTDTQYF
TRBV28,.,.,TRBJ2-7,TGTGCCAGCAGTAGGTCGGCGGGCGAGCAGTACTTC,CASSRSAGEQYF
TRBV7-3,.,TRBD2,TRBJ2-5,TGTGCCAGCAGCCCCGGACGGCTAGCGGGGGGCCGACTCCAAGAGACCCAGTACTTC,CASSPGRLAGGRLQETQYF
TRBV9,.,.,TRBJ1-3,TGTGCCAGCAGCGTAGGTAGGGGAGGAAACACCATATATTTT,CASSVGRGGNTIYF
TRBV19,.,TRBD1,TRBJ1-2,TGTGCCAGTAGTGCAGACAGGGTCGGTGGCTACACCTTC,CASSADRVGGYTF
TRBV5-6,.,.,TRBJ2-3,TGTGCCAGCAGCTTGCTAGATAGACAGGTCACAGATACGCAGTATTTT,CASSLLDRQVTDTQYF
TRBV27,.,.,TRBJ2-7,TGTGCCAGCAGTCCGGGGAGTTTAGGTGAGCAGTACTTC,CASSPGSLGEQYF
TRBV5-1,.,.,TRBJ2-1,TGCGCCAGCAGATGGGGGACGTCCTACAATGAGCAGTTCTTC,CASRWGTSYNEQFF
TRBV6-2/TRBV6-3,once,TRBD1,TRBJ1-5,TGTGCCAGCAGTTACTCCAGGGGGCTGCTTCAGCCCCAGCATTTT,CASSYSRGLLQPQHF
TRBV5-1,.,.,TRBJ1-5,TGCGCCAGCAGCTTAGGGGTCGATCGTGGTCAGCCCCAGCATTTT,CASSLGVDRGQPQHF
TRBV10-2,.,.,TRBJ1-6,TGCGCCAGCAGTGAGTGGAGCTCCTATAATTCACCCCTCCACTTT,CASSEWSSYNSPLHF
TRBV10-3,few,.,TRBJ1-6,TGTGCCATCAGTGAGACCTCCTATAATTCACCCCTCCACTTT,CAISETSYNSPLHF
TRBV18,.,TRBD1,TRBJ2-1,TGTGCCAGCTCCCGCGGACAGGGTGGCTCCTACAATGAGCAGTTCTTC,CASSRGQGGSYNEQFF
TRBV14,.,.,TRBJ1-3,TGTGCCAGCAGCCAACAAGGACTGAGCTCTGGAAACACCATATATTTT,CASSQQGLSSGNTIYF
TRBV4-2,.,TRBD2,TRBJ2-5,TGTGCCAGCAGCCAAGGAACATCGGCGGGGGTGGGAGAGACCCAGTACTTC,CASSQGTSAGVGETQYF
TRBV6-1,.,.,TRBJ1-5,TGTGCCAGCAGTGAAGCGGGGGGGCTTCAGCCCCAGCATTTT,CASSEAGGLQPQHF
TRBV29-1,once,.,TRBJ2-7,TGCAGCGTTGGGGGCCCCCAGGGGTCCTACGAGCAGTACTTC,CSVGGPQGSYEQYF
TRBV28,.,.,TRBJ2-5,TGTGCCAGCAGTTTGATAGGGGGTTTCCAAGAGACCCAGTACTTC,CASSLIGGFQETQYF
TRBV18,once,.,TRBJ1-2,TGTGCCAGCTCAGTAGACAGCTTAGATGGCTACACCTTC,CASSVDSLDGYTF
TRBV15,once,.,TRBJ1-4,TGTGCCACCAGCAGAACCCGGCAGGGTTTTTCCCTGTTTTTT,CATSRTRQGFSLFF
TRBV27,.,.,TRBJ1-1,TGTGCCAGCAGTTTGGTAACTCCGGGGAACACTGAAGCTTTCTTT,CASSLVTPGNTEAFF
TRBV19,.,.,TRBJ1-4,TGTGCCAGTAGTATCGGCGGGATTACTAATGAAAAACTGTTTTTT,CASSIGGITNEKLFF
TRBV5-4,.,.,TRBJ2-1,TGTGCCAGCAGTTTTGACAACCCACATGAGCAGTTCTTC,CASSFDNPHEQFF
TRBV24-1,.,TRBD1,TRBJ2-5,TGTGCCACCAGTGCCGTGGGACAGGGAATTGAGGAGACCCAGTACTTC,CATSAVGQGIEETQYF
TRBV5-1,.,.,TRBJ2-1,TGCGCCAGCAGCTTGGGGTCGCGGCAAAGCGATGAGCAGTTCTTC,CASSLGSRQSDEQFF
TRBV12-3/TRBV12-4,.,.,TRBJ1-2,TGTGCCAGCAGTGTTTCTGAGTACTATGGCTACACCTTC,CASSVSEYYGYTF
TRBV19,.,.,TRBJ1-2,TGTGCCAGCGCAGAGTCTGTTAGCTATGGCTACACCTTC,CASAESVSYGYTF
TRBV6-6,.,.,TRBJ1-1,TGTGCCAGCAGTCCTCCGGACGGTATCGCTGAAGCTTTCTTT,CASSPPDGIAEAFF
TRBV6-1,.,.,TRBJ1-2,TGTGCCAGCAGTGAATTCGGGACTATCTATGGCTACACCTTC,CASSEFGTIYGYTF
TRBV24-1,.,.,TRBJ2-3,TGTGCCACCAGTGATTTGGGAGATACGCAGTATTTT,CATSDLGDTQYF
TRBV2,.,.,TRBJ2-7,TGTGCCAGCAGGCGCTACGACGGGCAGTACTTC,CASRRYDGQYF